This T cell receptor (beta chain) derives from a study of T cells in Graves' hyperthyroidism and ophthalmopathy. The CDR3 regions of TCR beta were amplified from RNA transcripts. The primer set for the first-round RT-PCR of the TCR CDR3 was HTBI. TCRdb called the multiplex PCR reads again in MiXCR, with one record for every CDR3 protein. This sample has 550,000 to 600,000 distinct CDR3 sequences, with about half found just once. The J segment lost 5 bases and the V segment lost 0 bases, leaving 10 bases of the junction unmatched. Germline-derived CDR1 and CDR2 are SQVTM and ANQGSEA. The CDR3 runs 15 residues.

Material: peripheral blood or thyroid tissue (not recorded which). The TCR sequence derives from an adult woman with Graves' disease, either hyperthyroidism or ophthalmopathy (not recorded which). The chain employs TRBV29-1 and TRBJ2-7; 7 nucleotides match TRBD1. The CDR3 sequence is CSVEDRDSTSHEQYF. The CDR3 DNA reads TGCAGCGTTGAAGACCGGGACAGTACTTCCCACGAGCAGTACTTC.